The clone carrying this TCR beta chain was seen only once. Treatment given: preoperative locoregional IRX-2 cytokine immunotherapy. V shed 3 bases and J shed 5 bases, with 5 bases lying between them. The CDR3 is made up of 13 amino acids. Germline loops: CDR1 LNHDA, CDR2 SQIVND (reference sequence). The data were obtained in a study of preoperative IRX-2 immunotherapy in early breast cancer. Repertoires were generated with immunoSEQ multiplex PCR, while TCRdb's copy carries only in-frame clones and drops some. The table lists 25,000 to 30,000 clones, 82% of them singletons. The TCR comes from a human donor with breast cancer. The material was obtained from a patient treated with IRX-2 immunotherapy. V is TRBV19 and J is TRBJ2-6; no clear D. DNA of the CDR3: TGTGCCAGTAGTATTCGGCGGGCCAACGTCCTGACTTTC. Amino acids: CASSIRRANVLTF.